The 17 T cell receptor beta chains below were found in one sample sequenced in a study of cytomegalovirus exposure and HLA in healthy donors. The study ran its PCR with 60 Vbeta and 13 Jbeta primers. Sequencing used immunoSEQ multiplex PCR; TCRdb keeps in-frame clones, though not all of them. The sample holds about 110,000 clones; roughly four fifths are singletons and the top ten take roughly 3.6%. The sample taken for sequencing was PBMCs. These receptors all come from a man aged 55 to 70 in good health and CMV-seronegative.

CDR3: CASSARDRGSSGELFF. The CDR3 nucleotides are TGTGCCAGCAGCGCCCGGGACAGGGGTAGCTCCGGGGAGCTGTTTTTT. This chain links TRBV7-2 with TRBJ2-2; TRBD1 agrees at 10 bases. CDR3 length equals 16 residues. Losses at the gene ends were 5 bases for V and 6 bases for J; bases not matched to a gene: 9. Germline-derived CDR1 and CDR2 are SGHTA and FQGNSA. The complete variable domain, with remaining parts taken from reference TRBV7-2 and TRBJ2-2, reads GAGVSQSPSNKVTEKGKDVELRCDPISGHTALYWYRQSLGQGLEFLIYFQGNSAPDKSGLPSDRFSAERTGGSVSTLTIQRTQQEDSAVYLCASSARDRGSSGELFFGEGSRLTVL.

V usage is TRBV19 and J usage is TRBJ1-2; perhaps TRBD1 as D (6 bases). This CDR3 is 14 amino acids long. Germline CDR1 and CDR2: LNHDA and SQIVND (reference sequence). V gave up 5 bases and J gave up 5 bases, with 15 bases separating them. The CDR3 DNA is TGTGCCAGTAGTTTACAGGGTCAGAGGTATGGCTACACCTTC. Translated, it gives CASSLQGQRYGYTF. Supplemented by reference TRBV19 and TRBJ1-2, the full variable domain reads DGGITQSPKYLFRKEGQNVTLSCEQNLNHDAMYWYRQDPGQGLRLIYYSQIVNDFQKGDIAEGYSVSREKKESFPLTVTSAQKNPTAFYLCASSLQGQRYGYTFGSGTRLTVV.

V and J are TRBV6-1 and TRBJ1-2; perhaps TRBD1 as D (6 bases). The CDR3 is 15 amino acids. The V gene lost 2 bases and the J gene lost 5 bases, with 15 bases spanning the gap. Looked up from germline, CDR1 is MNHNS and CDR2 is SASEGT. CDR3 sequence: CASSEPGTWTYGYTF. The CDR3 region has the DNA TGTGCCAGCAGTGAACCTGGGACATGGACGTATGGCTACACCTTC.

This chain links TRBV7-6 with TRBJ1-1; the match to TRBD1 covers 8 bases. This CDR3 contains 15 residues. V trimming: 2 bases; J trimming: 4 bases; junction bases outside the gene matches: 6. Germline CDR1 and CDR2: SGHVS and FNYEAQ. The CDR3 nucleotides are TGTGCCAGCAGCTTAACTGGACAGGGCACCACTGAAGCTTTCTTT. Its protein is CASSLTGQGTTEAFF.

The chain employs TRBV12-5 and TRBJ2-4; 10 positions agree with TRBD2. Germline lookup yields CDR1 LGHNT and CDR2 FRNRAP. This CDR3 is 16 amino acids long. The J segment lost 8 bases and the V segment lost 0 bases, leaving 7 bases of the junction unmatched. CDR3 region: CASGLVIAGGIDIQYF. DNA of the CDR3: TGTGCTAGTGGTTTGGTAATAGCGGGGGGTATAGACATTCAGTACTTC.

The rearrangement links TRBV11-3 to TRBJ2-1, with 8 nucleotides matching TRBD1. The CDR3 runs 15 residues. Germline-derived CDR1 and CDR2 are SGHNT and YENEEA. J lost 5 bases, V lost 4 bases, and 7 bases had no gene match. In DNA form, the CDR3 reads TGTGCCAGCAGCTCCCCGGGACAGGTCGACAATGAGCAGTTCTTC. The encoded protein is CASSSPGQVDNEQFF.

Here the CDR3 reads CASSGQVDEKLFF. Written as DNA, the CDR3 is TGTGCCAGCAGTGGGCAGGTCGACGAAAAACTGTTTTTT. The chain has TRBV2 and TRBJ1-4; D not certain. The V and J ends lost 4 bases and 8 bases respectively, with 11 bases between them. This CDR3 is 13 amino acids long. From germline, CDR1 is SNHLY and CDR2 FYNNEI.

V is TRBV6-5 and J is TRBJ2-3; 9 nucleotides line up with TRBD2. The ends lost 10 bases at V and 6 bases at J; junction bases unmatched: 14. Germline CDR1 reads MNHEY; CDR2 reads SVGAGI. This CDR3 region has 15 residues. CDR3 coding DNA: TGTGCCACGCTGCGTGCGGGGGGGCTATCGGATACGCAGTATTTT. Translation: CATLRAGGLSDTQYF.

This clone was found a few times. This rearrangement joins TRBV25-1 to TRBJ1-2, with TRBD1 matching 7 bases. From germline, CDR1 is MGHDK and CDR2 SYGVNS. The CDR3 length is 15 residues. With 11 bases clipped from V and 0 bases from J, the junction kept 12 bases outside the gene matches. CDR3 sequence reads: CAGNRDSDTNYGYTF. The CDR3 nucleotides are TGTGCCGGCAACCGGGACAGCGACACTAACTATGGCTACACCTTC.

The chain uses TRBV2 and TRBJ2-7, with TRBD1 identical over 7 bases. The germline V gene encodes CDR1 SNHLY and CDR2 FYNNEI. The CDR3 is made up of 14 amino acids. J was trimmed by 2 bases and V by 5 bases; bases with no gene match: 6. The CDR3 sequence is CASSSDRDAYEQYV. In DNA form, the CDR3 reads TGTGCCAGCAGTTCTGACAGGGATGCCTACGAGCAGTACGTC.

The chain has TRBV5-1 and TRBJ1-6; 10 bases fit TRBD1. V trimming: 4 bases; J trimming: 8 bases; junction bases outside the gene matches: 9. The CDR3 consists of 16 residues. CDR1 is SGHRS and CDR2 is YFSETQ in the germline V gene. This CDR3 is CASSRLSGTGDSPLHF. Here the CDR3 DNA reads TGCGCCAGCAGCCGACTATCCGGGACAGGGGATTCACCCCTCCACTTT.

The V and J genes are TRBV5-4 and TRBJ2-3; TRBD2 agrees at 8 bases. V was pared by 3 bases and J by 4 bases, with 19 bases of the junction left unmatched. Germline CDR1 reads SGHNT; CDR2 reads YYREEE (reference sequence). The CDR3 contains 19 residues. The CDR3 reads CASSSPGVGGGSDPDTQYF. In DNA form, the CDR3 reads TGTGCCAGCAGCTCCCCCGGCGTTGGCGGGGGGTCGGACCCAGATACGCAGTATTTT.

The table lists this clone with a few counts. This chain uses TRBV6-1 with TRBJ2-1; D gene uncertain. This CDR3 region has 14 residues. Deletions cut 0 bases from V and 6 bases from J, with 9 bases between. From germline, CDR1 is MNHNS and CDR2 SASEGT. The DNA for the CDR3 is TGTGCCAGCAGTGAAGCGAGGCAGACCAATGAGCAGTTCTTC. Encoded protein: CASSEARQTNEQFF.

V usage is TRBV7-9 and J usage is TRBJ2-6; TRBD2 agrees at 9 bases. Losses at the gene ends were 5 bases for V and 2 bases for J; bases not matched to a gene: 7. Germline V gene data show CDR1 as SEHNR and CDR2 as FQNEAQ (reference sequence). This CDR3 region has 17 residues. The CDR3 here is CASSPQRGETGANVLTF. Written as DNA, the CDR3 is TGTGCCAGCAGCCCACAGCGGGGGGAAACTGGGGCCAACGTCCTGACTTTC. The full variable domain, rest sourced from reference TRBV7-9 and TRBJ2-6, is DTGVSQNPRHKITKRGQNVTFRCDPISEHNRLYWYRQTLGQGPEFLTYFQNEAQLEKSRLLSDRFSAERPKGSFSTLEIQRTEQGDSAMYLCASSPQRGETGANVLTFGAGSRLTVL.

J is TRBJ1-2 and V is TRBV4-3; no clear D. The CDR3 has 15 residues. V was trimmed by 0 bases and J by 5 bases, leaving 13 bases between them. CDR1 LGHNA and CDR2 YSLEER come from the germline V gene. In DNA, the CDR3 is TGCGCCAGCAGCCAAGATCGAGCCGGGAGATATGGCTACACCTTC. It is translated as CASSQDRAGRYGYTF.

This chain links TRBV6-1 with TRBJ2-7, with TRBD2 identical over 10 bases. The CDR3 has 16 amino acids. Trimming removed 1 base from V and 1 base from J; junction bases left unmatched: 4. CDR1 MNHNS and CDR2 SASEGT come from the germline V gene. CDR3 loop: CASSEGASGGSYEQYV. CDR3 sequence (DNA): TGTGCCAGCAGTGAAGGGGCTAGCGGGGGATCCTACGAGCAGTACGTC.

The J gene is TRBJ1-2, the V gene TRBV7-2, with D possibly TRBD1 on 6 matching bases. Germline loops: CDR1 SGHTA, CDR2 FQGNSA. The V end was cut by 6 bases, the J end by 2 bases, with 16 bases between. The CDR3 spans 15 residues. CDR3 protein: CASRSTGSSNYGYTF. The DNA for the CDR3 is TGTGCCAGCAGAAGCACAGGGTCGTCGAACTATGGCTACACCTTC.